The present T cell receptor beta chain was sequenced within a study of T cells after somatic rescue of genetic block. Sequencing was performed with immunoSEQ multiplex PCR; in TCRdb, only in-frame clones are kept and a portion is missing. The data contain roughly 13,000 clones, around 70% of them singletons. The CDR3 length is 17 residues. V was cut by 2 bases and J by 1 base, with 15 bases left in between. Germline CDR1 reads MNHNS; CDR2 reads SASEGT. The source material was peripheral blood mononuclear cells (PBMCs). The TCR was taken from a boy younger than 18. The chain has TRBV6-1 and TRBJ1-5, with D possibly matching TRBD1 (5 bases). The CDR3 region has the DNA TGTGCCAGCAGTGAACACCTTTTTGGGACCAGCAATCAGCCCCAGCATTTT. Translated, it gives CASSEHLFGTSNQPQHF.